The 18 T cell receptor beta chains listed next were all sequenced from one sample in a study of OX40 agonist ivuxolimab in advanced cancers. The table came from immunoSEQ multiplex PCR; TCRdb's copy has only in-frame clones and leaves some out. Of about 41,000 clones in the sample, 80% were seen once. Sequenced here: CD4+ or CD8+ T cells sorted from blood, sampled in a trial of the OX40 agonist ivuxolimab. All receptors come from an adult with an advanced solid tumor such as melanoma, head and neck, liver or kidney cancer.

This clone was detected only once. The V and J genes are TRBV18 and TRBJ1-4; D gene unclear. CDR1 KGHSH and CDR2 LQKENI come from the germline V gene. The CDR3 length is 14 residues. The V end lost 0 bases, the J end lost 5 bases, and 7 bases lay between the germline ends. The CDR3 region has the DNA TGTGCCAGCTCACCACCGAGTGAGAATGAAAAACTGTTTTTT. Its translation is CASSPPSENEKLFF.

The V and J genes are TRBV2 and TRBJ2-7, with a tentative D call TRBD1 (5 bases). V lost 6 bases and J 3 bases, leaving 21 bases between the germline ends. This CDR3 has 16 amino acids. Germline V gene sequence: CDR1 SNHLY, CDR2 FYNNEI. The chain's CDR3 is CASRQEPWGHNYEQYF. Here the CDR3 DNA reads TGTGCCAGCAGACAGGAACCGTGGGGCCACAACTACGAGCAGTACTTC.

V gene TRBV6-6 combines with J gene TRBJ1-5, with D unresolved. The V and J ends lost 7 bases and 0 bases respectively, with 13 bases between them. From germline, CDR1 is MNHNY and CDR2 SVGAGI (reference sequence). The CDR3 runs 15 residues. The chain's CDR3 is CASTPRAHSNQPQHF. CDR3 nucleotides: TGTGCCAGCACTCCTCGGGCACATAGCAATCAGCCCCAGCATTTT.

CDR3 protein: CAWGQETGNEKLFF. CDR3 coding DNA: TGTGCCTGGGGACAGGAGACGGGCAATGAAAAACTGTTTTTT. The gene calls are TRBV30 and TRBJ1-4; 7 bases match TRBD1. Looked up from germline, CDR1 is GTSNPN and CDR2 is SVGIG (reference sequence). Trimming at V came to 5 bases and at J to 5 bases, leaving 8 bases not matched to a gene. The CDR3 contains 14 residues.

The CDR3 coding sequence is TGTGCCAGCAGCTACGGGACGAACACCGGGGAGCTGTTTTTT. Its protein product is CASSYGTNTGELFF. The chain employs TRBV7-2 and TRBJ2-2; tentative D call: TRBD2 (5 bases). Germline V gives CDR1 SGHTA, CDR2 FQGNSA. The V gene lost 4 bases and the J gene lost 0 bases, with 6 bases spanning the gap. The CDR3 is 14 amino acids.

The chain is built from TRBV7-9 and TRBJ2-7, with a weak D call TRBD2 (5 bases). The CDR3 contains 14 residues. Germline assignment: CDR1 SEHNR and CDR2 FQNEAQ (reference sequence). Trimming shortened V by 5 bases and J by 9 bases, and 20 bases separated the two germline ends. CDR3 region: CASSPEGNADGQYF. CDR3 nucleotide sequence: TGTGCCAGCAGCCCCGAGGGAAACGCCGACGGGCAGTACTTC.

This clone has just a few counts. In nucleotides, the CDR3 is TGTGCCAGCAGCAAAGAAAGAGTCGACAGGCGACAAGGGCGTAAGGACTACGAGCAGTACTTC. This codes for CASSKERVDRRQGRKDYEQYF. This chain connects TRBV21-1 to TRBJ2-7; TRBD1 reflects the table's D call only, with no check against the DNA. TRBV21-1 represents a pseudogene. The length of the CDR3 is 21 residues.

The CDR3 nucleotides read TGTGCCAGCACGGCCGGGCCAAGCTCCTACGAGCAGTACTTC. Its translation: CASTAGPSSYEQYF. The V and J genes are TRBV28 and TRBJ2-7, with no clear D. V was cut by 7 bases and J by 0 bases, with 13 bases left in between. Germline CDR1 MDHEN, CDR2 SYDVKM. The CDR3 loop spans 14 amino acids.

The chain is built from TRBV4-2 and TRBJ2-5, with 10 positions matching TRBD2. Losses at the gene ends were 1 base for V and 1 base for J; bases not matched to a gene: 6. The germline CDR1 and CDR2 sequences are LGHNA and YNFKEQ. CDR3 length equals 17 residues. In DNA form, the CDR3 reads TGTGCCAGCAGCCAAGTATCTACTAGCGGGGTCCAAGAGACCCAGTACTTC. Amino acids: CASSQVSTSGVQETQYF.

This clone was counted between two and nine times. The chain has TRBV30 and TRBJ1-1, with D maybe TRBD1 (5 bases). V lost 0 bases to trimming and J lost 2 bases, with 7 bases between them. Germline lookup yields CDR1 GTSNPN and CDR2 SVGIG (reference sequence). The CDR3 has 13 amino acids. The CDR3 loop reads CAWSVGTNTEAFF. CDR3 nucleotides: TGTGCCTGGAGTGTGGGGACTAACACTGAAGCTTTCTTT.

As DNA, the CDR3 is TGTGCCAGCAGCGGGGACAGGCAAGCCGTCGTTACCAATGAGCAGTTCTTC. This codes for CASSGDRQAVVTNEQFF. This chain links TRBV7-8 with TRBJ2-1; TRBD1 matches at 8 bases. V gave up 5 bases and J gave up 6 bases; unmatched junction bases: 15. Germline V CDR1 and CDR2: SGHVS, FQNEAQ. This CDR3 has 17 residues.

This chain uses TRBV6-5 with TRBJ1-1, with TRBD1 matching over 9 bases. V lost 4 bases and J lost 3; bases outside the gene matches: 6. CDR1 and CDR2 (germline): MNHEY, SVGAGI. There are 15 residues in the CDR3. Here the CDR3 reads CASSLTGGSDTEAFF. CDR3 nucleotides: TGTGCCAGCAGTTTAACAGGGGGCTCTGACACTGAAGCTTTCTTT.

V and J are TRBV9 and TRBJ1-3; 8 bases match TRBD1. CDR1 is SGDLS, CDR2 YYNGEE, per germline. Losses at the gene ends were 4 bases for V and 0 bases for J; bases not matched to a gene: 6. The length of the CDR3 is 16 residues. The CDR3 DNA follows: TGTGCCAGCAGCACACAGGGGGGCGACTCTGGAAACACCATATATTTT. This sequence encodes CASSTQGGDSGNTIYF.

CDR3 sequence reads: CAVRKREVNIQYF. As DNA, the CDR3 is TGTGCCGTAAGAAAACGGGAGGTAAACATTCAGTACTTC. This chain joins TRBV30 and TRBJ2-4, with TRBD2 matching 7 bases. The V gene end was trimmed by 8 bases and the J gene end by 6 bases; junction bases not matched to a gene: 10. The germline gives CDR1 GTSNPN, CDR2 SVGIG (reference sequence). The CDR3 sequence is 13 residues long.

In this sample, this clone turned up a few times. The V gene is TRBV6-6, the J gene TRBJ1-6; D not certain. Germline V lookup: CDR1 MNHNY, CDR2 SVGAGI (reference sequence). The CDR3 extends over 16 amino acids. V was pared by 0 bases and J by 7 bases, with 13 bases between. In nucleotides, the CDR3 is TGTGCCAGCAGTTACTCGACCGGGCTGCCAAATTCACCCCTCCACTTT. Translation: CASSYSTGLPNSPLHF.

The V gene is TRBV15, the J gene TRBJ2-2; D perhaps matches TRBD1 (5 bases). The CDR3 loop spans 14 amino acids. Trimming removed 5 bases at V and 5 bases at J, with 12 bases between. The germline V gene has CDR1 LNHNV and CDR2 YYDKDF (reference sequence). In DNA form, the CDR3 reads TGTGCCACCAGCCCCCTCAGGGATACCGGGGAGCTGTTTTTT. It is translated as CATSPLRDTGELFF.

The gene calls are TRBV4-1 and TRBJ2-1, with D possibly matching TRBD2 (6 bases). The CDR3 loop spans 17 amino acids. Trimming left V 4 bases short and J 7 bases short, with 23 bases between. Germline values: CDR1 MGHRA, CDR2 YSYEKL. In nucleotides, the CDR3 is TGCGCCAGCAGCCGCGAGGAGGGACGGCGGGGAGGAAATGAGCAGTTCTTC. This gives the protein CASSREEGRRGGNEQFF.

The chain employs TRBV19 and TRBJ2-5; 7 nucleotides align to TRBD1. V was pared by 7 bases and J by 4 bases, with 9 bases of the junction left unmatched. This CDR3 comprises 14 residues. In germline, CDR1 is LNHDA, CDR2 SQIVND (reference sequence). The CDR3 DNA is TGTGCCAGTAAGCCGACAGGGATTCGAGAGACCCAGTACTTC. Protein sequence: CASKPTGIRETQYF.